The clone carrying this T cell receptor beta chain appeared once. Its target is unknown. The CDR3 extends over 15 amino acids. Germline values: CDR1 MNHNS, CDR2 SASEGT. V was pared by 2 bases and J by 5 bases, with 2 bases of the junction left unmatched. In nominal health when sampled, donors likely had unrecorded immune exposures nonetheless. This record comes from a study of cytomegalovirus exposure and HLA in healthy donors. The PCR employed 60 Vbeta primers together with 13 Jbeta primers. Assay used: immunoSEQ multiplex PCR; TCRdb lists only in-frame clones, some missing. The sample holds roughly 100,000 clones, more than 60% seen once. The study's findings and limits: More than 15,000 TCR beta sequences were associated with HLA alleles at 0.05 false discovery rate in a later analysis. TCR beta V- and J-gene trimming was later associated with a missense DCLRE1C variant.

The clonotype was recovered from a male donor in good health and CMV-seronegative. V gene TRBV6-1 combines with J gene TRBJ2-1, with 11 bases matching TRBD2. The sample taken for sequencing was PBMCs. The CDR3 loop is CASSESSGRNNEQFF. The CDR3 coding sequence is TGTGCCAGCAGTGAATCTAGCGGGAGGAACAATGAGCAGTTCTTC.